This T cell receptor beta chain is drawn from a study of vaccination effects on CD4 cells after COVID-19. Whole-study findings and limits: Researchers report that only 1 of 255 vaccine-induced clones in healthy vaccinees cross-reacted with common cold coronaviruses. The authors studied few convalescent patients and collected no early post-infection timepoints.

A remark on this clone: Its specificity is not known.

V was clipped by 1 base and J by 8 bases; unmatched bases: 6. Per germline, CDR1 LGHNA and CDR2 YNFKEQ. The CDR3 totals 15 residues. Within the ViraFEST assay, antigen-specific CD4+ T cells underwent expansion with viral peptide pools prior to sequencing. Cells that had been cultured for roughly 9 days were the source of isolated CD4+ T cells. Neither prior SARS-CoV-2 infection nor positive nucleocapsid antibodies were present in the vaccine recipients. It was with approximately 10 IU/ml IL-2 and about 10 ug/ml peptides that around 1.9 million PBMC per well were cultured. The data were produced by immunoSEQ multiplex PCR, yet TCRdb's version contains in-frame clones alone and is incomplete. The table includes roughly 30,000 clones, about 80% detected once.

The sample was CD4+ T cells from PBMCs cultured with SARS-CoV-2 spike peptides, taken before COVID-19 vaccination. The V and J genes are TRBV4-2 and TRBJ1-5; TRBD1 matches at 9 bases. This TCR came from a human donor who received a COVID-19 vaccine. The CDR3 is CASSQGTGDMEPQHF. The CDR3 DNA follows: TGTGCCAGCAGCCAAGGGACAGGGGATATGGAGCCCCAGCATTTT.